The 26 T cell receptor beta chains below were found in one sample sequenced in a study of blood T cell repertoires in COVID-19. Sequenced by immunoSEQ multiplex PCR; TCRdb stores in-frame clones only, minus some. The sample consists of under 150,000 clones, 70% to 90% of them appearing once. Sequencing was carried out using peripheral blood. All receptors derive from a man in his forties or fifties with acute or convalescent COVID-19.

J is TRBJ2-3 and V is TRBV18; D might be TRBD1 (6 bases). CDR1 and CDR2 (germline): KGHSH, LQKENI. CDR3 size: 14 residues. V was trimmed by 3 bases and J by 6 bases, leaving 13 bases between them. The CDR3 DNA reads TGTGCCAGCTCACCCCTTCAGAGGGGGGATACGCAGTATTTT. Amino acids: CASSPLQRGDTQYF.

This clone was seen once. The rearrangement uses TRBV29-1 and TRBJ2-2, with TRBD1 matching 8 bases. Germline V gene sequence: CDR1 SQVTM, CDR2 ANQGSEA. CDR3 length: 14 residues. Trimming at V came to 4 bases and at J to 7 bases, leaving 8 bases not matched to a gene. The CDR3 sequence: CSVVPGQGGGELFF. The CDR3 nucleotides read TGCAGCGTTGTCCCAGGACAGGGTGGCGGGGAGCTGTTTTTT.

The chain carries TRBV5-1 and TRBJ2-7, with D maybe TRBD2 (6 bases). Trimming left V 0 bases short and J 1 base short, with 11 bases between. The CDR3 has 15 residues. Looked up from germline, CDR1 is SGHRS and CDR2 is YFSETQ. CDR3 DNA: TGCGCCAGCAGCTTGGGAGTTGGGGGGTCCTACGAGCAGTACTTC. This codes for CASSLGVGGSYEQYF.

V and J are TRBV6-2 or TRBV6-3 and TRBJ1-5; D not certain. Germline V lookup: CDR1 MNHEY, CDR2 SVGEGT. V lost 5 bases and J lost 7, with 15 bases in between. CDR3 length equals 14 residues. The CDR3 protein is CASSPPGLGQPQHF. CDR3 sequence (DNA): TGTGCCAGCAGTCCCCCCGGACTGGGCCAGCCCCAGCATTTT.

The chain couples TRBV7-9 to TRBJ1-2; 8 positions match TRBD1. The CDR3 has 15 residues. Losses at the gene ends were 2 bases for V and 7 bases for J; bases not matched to a gene: 9. CDR1 and CDR2 (germline): SEHNR, FQNEAQ (reference sequence). The CDR3 protein is CASSLSEYRGSGYTF. The CDR3 coding sequence is TGTGCCAGCAGCTTATCCGAATACAGGGGGTCTGGCTACACCTTC.

Concerning this clone: The same CDR3 also results from other DNA sequences found in this sample. The chain joins TRBV3-1 (or the pseudogene TRBV3-2) to TRBJ1-1, with a weak D call TRBD1 (5 bases). The CDR3 runs to 14 residues. Trimming took 3 bases from V and 3 from J, leaving 11 bases between them. From germline, CDR1 is LGHDT and CDR2 YNNKEL (reference sequence). The CDR3 region has the DNA TGTGCCAGCAGCCATCTTACAGGCGACACTGAAGCTTTCTTT. It yields the protein CASSHLTGDTEAFF.

The chain links TRBV3-1 (or the pseudogene TRBV3-2) to TRBJ2-3; 12 bases map to TRBD2. The V gene's germline CDR1 is LGHDT and CDR2 YNNKEL (reference sequence). After removal of 0 bases from V and 2 bases from J, the junction contained 9 bases not matched to a gene. The CDR3 spans 19 residues. The CDR3 DNA sequence: TGTGCCAGCAGCCAAGATCTGGCTAGCGGGGGGGAAGTCACAGATACGCAGTATTTT. Its protein is CASSQDLASGGEVTDTQYF.

This chain links TRBV27 with TRBJ1-2; 9 positions match TRBD1. In germline, CDR1 is MNHEY, CDR2 SMNVEV (reference sequence). V lost 2 bases to trimming and J lost 6 bases; unmatched junction nucleotides: 4. The CDR3 spans 14 residues. CDR3 coding DNA: TGTGCCAGCAGTTTAACCCGGACAGGGGATGGCTACACCTTC. This encodes CASSLTRTGDGYTF.

V and J are TRBV5-4 and TRBJ1-1; possible D gene TRBD1, 6 bases. CDR3 size: 13 residues. The V end was cut by 1 base, the J end by 4 bases, with 8 bases between. Germline CDR1 is SGHNT and CDR2 is YYREEE (reference sequence). CDR3 protein: CASSLIGGTEAFF. The CDR3 DNA reads TGTGCCAGCAGCTTGATAGGGGGCACTGAAGCTTTCTTT.

The chain couples TRBV19 to TRBJ2-5, with a weak D call TRBD2 (5 bases). Trimming shortened V by 7 bases and J by 7 bases, and 13 bases separated the two germline ends. CDR3 length: 12 residues. The germline V gene encodes CDR1 LNHDA and CDR2 SQIVND (reference sequence). As DNA, the CDR3 is TGTGCCAGTACCTCCTTCCGGGGGACCCAGTACTTC. Translated: CASTSFRGTQYF.

The gene calls are TRBV4-1 and TRBJ1-4; 10 nucleotides line up with TRBD1. V trimming: 5 bases; J trimming: 2 bases; junction bases outside the gene matches: 5. CDR3 length equals 16 residues. Germline lookup yields CDR1 MGHRA and CDR2 YSYEKL. The CDR3 is CASSARQGATNEKLFF. In DNA, the CDR3 is TGCGCCAGCAGCGCCCGACAGGGGGCGACTAATGAAAAACTGTTTTTT.

The V and J genes are TRBV14 and TRBJ1-6; D is possibly TRBD1 (6 bases). The CDR3 has 12 residues. Germline values: CDR1 SGHDN, CDR2 FVKESK. The germline V and J ends were trimmed by 3 bases and 19 bases, with 16 bases remaining between them. CDR3 residues: CASSQNSGTMHF. In DNA, the CDR3 is TGTGCCAGCAGCCAGAATTCCGGGACAATGCACTTT. Using reference TRBV14 and TRBJ1-6 for the parts outside the CDR3, the full variable domain is EAGVTQFPSHSVIEKGQTVTLRCDPISGHDNLYWYRRVMGKEIKFLLHFVKESKQDESGMPNNRFLAERTGGTYSTLKVQPAELEDSGVYFCASSQNSGTMHFGNGTRLTVT.

On this clone itself: Other DNA sequences in this sample translate to the same CDR3. V is TRBV20-1 and J is TRBJ1-2, with unresolved D. V lost 3 bases, J lost 2 bases, and 10 bases lay in between. Germline V CDR1 and CDR2: DFQATT, SNEGSKA (reference sequence). The CDR3 consists of 13 residues. CDR3: CSASGGANYGYTF. The CDR3 DNA sequence: TGCAGTGCTAGTGGAGGAGCCAACTATGGCTACACCTTC.

The chain has TRBV3-1 (or the pseudogene TRBV3-2) and TRBJ1-6, with D hard to call. This CDR3 is 13 amino acids long. V lost 8 bases to trimming and J lost 7 bases, with 12 bases between them. Per germline, CDR1 LGHDT and CDR2 YNNKEL (reference sequence). The CDR3: CASSPYSNSPLHF. CDR3 coding DNA: TGTGCCAGCTCGCCCTATTCAAATTCACCCCTCCACTTT.

The rearrangement uses TRBV6-2 or TRBV6-3 and TRBJ2-5; D unclear. Germline values: CDR1 MNHEY, CDR2 SVGEGT. The CDR3 is 14 residues long. With 1 base removed from V and 1 base from J, the gap between germline ends came to 7 bases. CDR3: CASSYYSFQETQYF. The CDR3 DNA sequence: TGTGCCAGCAGTTACTACTCTTTCCAAGAGACCCAGTACTTC.

The rearrangement links TRBV11-2 to TRBJ1-4; no firm D call. From germline, CDR1 is SGHAT and CDR2 FQNNGV. V lost 1 base, J lost 8 bases, and 8 bases lay in between. The CDR3 length is 13 residues. The CDR3 sequence is CASSLVPGEKLFF. The DNA of the CDR3 is TGTGCCAGCAGCTTAGTTCCGGGGGAAAAACTGTTTTTT. Full variable domain (missing parts from reference TRBV11-2 and TRBJ1-4): EAGVAQSPRYKIIEKRQSVAFWCNPISGHATLYWYQQILGQGPKLLIQFQNNGVVDDSQLPKDRFSAERLKGVDSTLKIQPAKLEDSAVYLCASSLVPGEKLFFGSGTQLSVL.

The CDR3 nucleotides read TGTGCCTTATCCTCCCGGGACAGGGACATTGAAAAACTGTTTTTT. Its translation is CALSSRDRDIEKLFF. This rearrangement joins TRBV30 to TRBJ1-4; 9 bases map to TRBD1. The V and J ends lost 7 bases and 7 bases, in that order; junction bases with no gene match: 13. The CDR3 sequence is 15 residues long. Looked up from germline, CDR1 is GTSNPN and CDR2 is SVGIG (reference sequence).

The V and J genes are TRBV10-3 and TRBJ2-6; D might be TRBD1 (5 bases). The CDR3 covers 17 residues. CDR1 and CDR2 (germline): ENHRY, SYGVKD. Trimming removed 10 bases from V and 4 bases from J, with 23 bases in between. The DNA of the CDR3 is TGTGCCACACGCAATACAGGCGCCCTGGGGGGGGCCAACGTCCTGACTTTC. This gives the protein CATRNTGALGGANVLTF.

The CDR3 DNA sequence: TGTGCCTGTACGAGGGTTAGCAATCAGCCCCAGCATTTT. Its protein product is CACTRVSNQPQHF. J is TRBJ1-5 and V is TRBV6-6; D unclear. The CDR3 is 13 residues long. The V end was cut by 11 bases, the J end by 0 bases, with 11 bases between. The germline V gene encodes CDR1 MNHNY and CDR2 SVGAGI (reference sequence).

This clone was observed a handful of times. V usage is TRBV4-3 and J usage is TRBJ2-7; TRBD2 matches 14 bases. Germline V gene data show CDR1 as LGHNA and CDR2 as YSLEER. The CDR3 contains 17 residues. Trimming took 3 bases from V and 0 from J; bases not matched to a gene: 4. For the CDR3, the DNA is TGCGCCAGCAGCCAGCGACTAGCGGGGGGGAGCTCCTACGAGCAGTACTTC. It yields the protein CASSQRLAGGSSYEQYF.

The V call is TRBV4-1, the J call TRBJ1-2; D perhaps matches TRBD1 (5 bases). The CDR3 runs 13 residues. In germline, CDR1 is MGHRA, CDR2 YSYEKL. Trimming removed 1 base at V and 5 bases at J, with 8 bases between. In nucleotides, the CDR3 is TGCGCCAGCAGCCAAGGGACATATTATGGCTACACCTTC. Its protein is CASSQGTYYGYTF.

The chain has TRBV11-2 and TRBJ2-1, with 16 bases identical to TRBD2. Germline CDR1 and CDR2: SGHAT and FQNNGV. This CDR3 is 17 amino acids long. J was trimmed by 8 bases and V by 2 bases; bases with no gene match: 6. CDR3 in amino acids: CASSLLGTSGGGHEQFF. DNA of the CDR3: TGTGCCAGCAGCTTACTGGGGACTAGCGGGGGGGGCCATGAGCAGTTCTTC.

The J gene is TRBJ1-4, the V gene TRBV4-3, with no clear D. Germline V gives CDR1 LGHNA, CDR2 YSLEER. V shed 0 bases and J shed 0 bases, with 14 bases lying between them. The CDR3 length is 18 residues. The CDR3: CASSQDPHSSTTNEKLFF. CDR3 nucleotides: TGCGCCAGCAGCCAAGACCCTCACAGTTCTACAACTAATGAAAAACTGTTTTTT.

This clone was found once. The chain has TRBV4-3 and TRBJ2-7, with 11 nucleotides matching TRBD2. The CDR3 consists of 15 residues. In germline, CDR1 is LGHNA, CDR2 YSLEER. V lost 0 bases and J lost 4; bases outside the gene matches: 2. The CDR3 region is CASSQDTSGGYEQYF. The CDR3 nucleotides read TGCGCCAGCAGCCAAGACACTAGCGGGGGATACGAGCAGTACTTC.

This clone is a singleton in its sample. This sequence joins TRBV6-2 or TRBV6-3 and TRBJ2-1; D possibly corresponds to TRBD2 (5 bases). This CDR3 is built from 15 residues. V was clipped by 2 bases and J by 1 base, with 9 bases between them. The germline V gene has CDR1 MNHEY and CDR2 SVGEGT. The CDR3 is CASSYGPGSYNEQFF. DNA of the CDR3: TGTGCCAGCAGTTACGGACCGGGGTCCTACAATGAGCAGTTCTTC.

The chain uses TRBV3-1 (or the pseudogene TRBV3-2) and TRBJ2-1, with 8 bases that match TRBD2. The CDR3 covers 14 residues. V dropped 6 bases and J dropped 5; count of bases not matched to a gene: 6. The germline CDR1 and CDR2 sequences are LGHDT and YNNKEL (reference sequence). CDR3 region: CASRVAGSNNEQFF. CDR3 bases: TGTGCCAGCAGGGTAGCGGGGTCTAACAATGAGCAGTTCTTC.